This TCR beta chain emerged from a study of T cell repertoires in cytomegalovirus infection. Turning to the study itself: Recently identified HLA-C-restricted CMV epitopes were among the peptides used. Through public TCR beta signatures, both CMV infection and matching HLA type were indicated.

As to this clonotype: No antigen is known for it.

Germline CDR1 SGHVS, CDR2 FQNEAQ. Trimming cost V 1 base and J 3 bases; bases outside gene matches: 6. This CDR3 contains 15 residues. TCRdb fed the reads into MiXCR, producing one record per CDR3 protein. The profile shows around 570,000 distinct CDR3 sequences, roughly 42% of them singletons. The chain has TRBV7-8 and TRBJ2-7; TRBD1 matches at 7 bases. The TCR comes from a human donor in good health (CMV status not recorded). Some clones in this sample may be carry-over from other donors' samples. This specimen consisted of cultured PBMCs, obtained from culture after CMV antigen stimulation. In DNA form, the CDR3 reads TGTGCCAGCAGCTTAGTGGGACAGCCAAACTACGAGCAGTACTTC. This codes for CASSLVGQPNYEQYF.